Following are 13 T cell receptor beta chains from one sample sequenced in a study of T cells in Graves' hyperthyroidism and ophthalmopathy. What was amplified from RNA transcripts were TCR beta CDR3 regions. HTBI primers were the set used in a first-round RT-PCR of the TCR CDR3. From the multiplex PCR reads, TCRdb called clonotypes with MiXCR, one entry per CDR3 protein. The top ten clones hold around 7.7% of a sample with about 710,000 distinct CDR3 sequences, about 17% of them seen once. Sequenced: blood. The receptor source for this set is a man aged 18 to 35 with Graves' hyperthyroidism.

The V gene is TRBV6-1, the J gene TRBJ1-6; D unclear. In germline, CDR1 is MNHNS, CDR2 SASEGT. CDR3 length equals 16 residues. Trimming removed 2 bases at V and 7 bases at J, with 15 bases between. The CDR3 loop is CASSEFGDSGNSPLHF. In DNA form, the CDR3 reads TGTGCCAGCAGTGAATTCGGTGACTCTGGGAATTCACCCCTCCACTTT.

There are a few counts of this clonotype. The chain has TRBV12-3 or TRBV12-4 and TRBJ1-3; D gene uncertain. This CDR3 comprises 14 residues. V was trimmed by 2 bases and J by 4 bases, leaving 9 bases between them. The CDR3 protein is CASSLHSGGNTIYF. CDR3 nucleotide sequence: TGTGCCAGCAGTTTACATTCGGGGGGAAACACCATATATTTT.

The V gene is TRBV3-1, the J gene TRBJ2-1; 7 bases align to TRBD2. Germline assignment: CDR1 LGHDT and CDR2 YNNKEL (reference sequence). V lost 4 bases and J lost 3; bases outside the gene matches: 6. This CDR3 has 15 amino acids. CDR3 amino acids: CASSLFLAGYNEQFF. The CDR3 coding sequence is TGTGCCAGCAGCCTCTTCTTAGCGGGCTACAATGAGCAGTTCTTC.

The table lists this clonotype with a few counts. The J gene is TRBJ2-1, the V gene TRBV12-3 or TRBV12-4, with 7 bases matching TRBD2. The CDR3 extends over 14 amino acids. Losses at the gene ends were 3 bases for V and 3 bases for J; bases not matched to a gene: 2. For the CDR3, the DNA is TGTGCCAGCAGTTTTAGCGGGCTCTACAATGAGCAGTTCTTC. Translating gives CASSFSGLYNEQFF.

The DNA for the CDR3 is TGTGCCAGCACCTACACCGGGACCCCCTACGAGCAGTACTTC. It is translated as CASTYTGTPYEQYF. The rearrangement joins TRBV7-9 to TRBJ2-7, with D tentatively TRBD1 or TRBD2 (5 bases each). This CDR3 contains 14 residues. In germline, CDR1 is SEHNR, CDR2 FQNEAQ (reference sequence). The V gene lost 7 bases and the J gene lost 2 bases, with 15 bases spanning the gap.

This clonotype was recorded many times. This chain joins TRBV28 and TRBJ2-7, with D tentatively TRBD2 (6 bases). The V end was cut by 6 bases, the J end by 0 bases, with 12 bases between. The germline CDR1 and CDR2 sequences are MDHEN and SYDVKM. The CDR3 is 14 residues long. CDR3 in amino acids: CASSVPGVSYEQYF. CDR3 bases: TGTGCCAGCAGCGTGCCGGGAGTCTCCTACGAGCAGTACTTC.

This clonotype was counted a few times. The conserved phenylalanine or tryptophan normally closing the CDR3 is absent here, so this likely arose from a read error. This chain links TRBV27 with TRBJ1-1; D call uncertain. This CDR3 is built from 14 residues. Germline CDR1 MNHEY, CDR2 SMNVEV (reference sequence). Trimming left V 2 bases short and J 0 bases short, with 7 bases between. The CDR3 here is CASSLTDLNTEAFS. CDR3 sequence (DNA): TGTGCCAGCAGTTTAACGGACCTGAACACTGAAGCTTTCTCT.

The rearrangement joins TRBV7-3 to TRBJ2-3; the match to TRBD2 covers 7 bases. Germline V gene lookup returns CDR1 SGHTA and CDR2 FQGTGA. J lost 4 bases, V lost 2 bases, and 15 bases had no gene match. The CDR3 is made up of 18 amino acids. The CDR3, as DNA: TGTGCCAGCAGCTTATGCCCCATCGGCGGGAGAACCCCAGATACGCAGTATTTT. This gives the protein CASSLCPIGGRTPDTQYF.

V usage is TRBV7-6 and J usage is TRBJ1-4; 8 positions match TRBD1. The germline V gene encodes CDR1 SGHVS and CDR2 FNYEAQ. J was trimmed by 7 bases and V by 2 bases; bases with no gene match: 6. This CDR3 has 15 residues. CDR3 protein: CASSLNTGGAEKLFF. Here the CDR3 DNA reads TGTGCCAGCAGCTTAAATACAGGGGGAGCTGAAAAACTGTTTTTT.

V gene TRBV5-5 combines with J gene TRBJ1-5; TRBD1 is a possible D gene (6 bases). From germline, CDR1 is SGHKS and CDR2 YYEKEE (reference sequence). This CDR3 region has 13 residues. V was cut by 4 bases and J by 7 bases, with 12 bases left in between. This chain's CDR3 is CASSRGGGQPQHF. CDR3 DNA: TGTGCCAGCAGCCGCGGGGGGGGCCAGCCCCAGCATTTT.

This clonotype has more than one count but fewer than ten. The chain has TRBV12-3 or TRBV12-4 and TRBJ2-2; D gene unclear. The CDR3 is 12 amino acids. Trimming cost V 6 bases and J 10 bases, with 12 bases left between them. The CDR3 reads CASRGRPTELFF. The DNA of the CDR3 is TGTGCCAGCAGGGGAAGACCGACGGAGCTGTTTTTT.

The genes are TRBV13 and TRBJ2-3; 14 positions match TRBD2. Trimming removed 4 bases from V and 0 bases from J; junction bases left unmatched: 12. Per germline, CDR1 PRHDT and CDR2 FYEKMQ (reference sequence). The CDR3 contains 20 residues. CDR3: CASSSGLAGVEFASTDTQYF. The DNA of the CDR3 is TGTGCCAGCAGCTCGGGACTAGCGGGAGTAGAGTTCGCGAGCACAGATACGCAGTATTTT.

V is TRBV20-1 and J is TRBJ2-1, with D tentatively TRBD2 (5 bases). The CDR3 length is 14 residues. Looked up from germline, CDR1 is DFQATT and CDR2 is SNEGSKA (reference sequence). Between the trimmed V and J ends, which lost 6 bases and 0 bases, there was a span of 12 bases. The CDR3 region has the DNA TGCAGTGCGCTAGCTGCTAGCTCCTACAATGAGCAGTTCTTC. Its protein product is CSALAASSYNEQFF.